One and the same sample provided the 14 T cell receptor beta chains below, sequenced in a study of blood T cell repertoires in COVID-19 (dated by TCRdb to the early 2020s). The library relied on the immunoSEQ multiplex PCR assay. TCRdb carries this immuneACCESS record with in-frame sequences only. Its versions omit some clonotypes, under half of them owing to an unresolved V gene in the studies checked, with the rest unexplained. This sample is represented by approximately 170,000 clones; more than 80% of them were singletons. The top ten clones comprise roughly 10% of the sample. Sequencing input: peripheral blood. The receptors come from a human donor in a cohort sampled during active COVID-19.

As regards this clone: Other nucleotide sequences in the sample specify the same CDR3. This chain links TRBV29-1 with TRBJ2-6; possible D gene TRBD2, 6 bases. The germline V gene has CDR1 SQVTM and CDR2 ANQGSEA. The CDR3 consists of 16 residues. Trimming stripped 7 bases from V and 3 bases from J, with 19 bases between. The CDR3: CSAGTGVVGGANVLTF. As DNA, the CDR3 is TGCAGCGCTGGGACGGGGGTTGTGGGTGGGGCCAACGTCCTGACTTTC.

This chain uses TRBV3-1 (or the pseudogene TRBV3-2) with TRBJ1-5; tentative D call: TRBD1 (5 bases). The CDR3 totals 15 residues. CDR1 LGHDT and CDR2 YNNKEL come from the germline V gene (reference sequence). Trimming cost V 0 bases and J 2 bases, with 8 bases left between them. The CDR3 sequence: CASSQDGTGNQPQHF. The CDR3 DNA reads as TGTGCCAGCAGCCAAGATGGGACTGGCAATCAGCCCCAGCATTTT.

This chain links TRBV24-1 with TRBJ2-1; TRBD2 is a possible D gene (6 bases). The CDR3 covers 12 residues. The ends were cut back, 2 bases at V and 10 bases at J, with 8 bases in the middle. The germline V gene encodes CDR1 KGHDR and CDR2 SFDVKD. The CDR3 bases are TGTGCCACCAGTGATTCCGGGAGAGAGCAGTTCTTC. Amino acid sequence: CATSDSGREQFF.

The V call is TRBV6-5, the J call TRBJ1-1, with D possibly TRBD1 on 5 matching bases. In germline, CDR1 is MNHEY, CDR2 SVGAGI. V gave up 0 bases and J gave up 8 bases, with 16 bases separating them. There are 15 residues in the CDR3. The CDR3 nucleotides are TGTGCCAGCAGTTACTCTGGTTTCGCAGGGAAGGAAGCTTTCTTT. This gives the protein CASSYSGFAGKEAFF.

The genes are TRBV7-8 and TRBJ1-2; D not certain. This CDR3 has 13 residues. CDR1 and CDR2 from the germline V gene are SGHVS and FQNEAQ. Trimming took off 1 base at V and 8 bases at J, with 11 bases between the two ends. CDR3 protein: CASSLGTLEGYTF. The CDR3 nucleotides are TGTGCCAGCAGCTTAGGGACTCTGGAAGGCTACACCTTC.

The J gene is TRBJ2-1, the V gene TRBV29-1; the D gene is possibly TRBD2 (6 bases). The CDR3 extends over 13 amino acids. The V end lost 6 bases, the J end lost 7 bases, and 16 bases lay between the germline ends. Germline assignment: CDR1 SQVTM and CDR2 ANQGSEA. CDR3 residues: CSVVGRGGNEQFF. CDR3 DNA: TGCAGCGTCGTGGGACGAGGAGGGAATGAGCAGTTCTTC.

J is TRBJ1-2 and V is TRBV6-1; possibly TRBD1 for D (5 bases). This CDR3 contains 15 residues. Trimming stripped 2 bases from V and 2 bases from J, with 12 bases between. CDR1 is MNHNS and CDR2 is SASEGT in the germline V gene. CDR3 loop: CASSESQGLNYGYTF. CDR3 sequence (DNA): TGTGCCAGCAGTGAATCCCAGGGACTGAACTATGGCTACACCTTC.

This clone was picked up a small number of times. The chain employs TRBV10-3 and TRBJ2-1; no definite D call. V was pared by 2 bases and J by 5 bases, with 4 bases between. Germline CDR1 is ENHRY and CDR2 is SYGVKD. This CDR3 comprises 12 residues. In DNA, the CDR3 is TGTGCCATCAGTGAGAACAACAATGAGCAGTTCTTC. As protein: CAISENNNEQFF.

The table lists this clone with a few counts. CDR3: CASSVASGNTGELFF. CDR3 nucleotide sequence: TGTGCCAGCTCCGTAGCGTCTGGTAACACCGGGGAGCTGTTTTTT. V gene TRBV7-9 combines with J gene TRBJ2-2; D perhaps matches TRBD2 (5 bases). V lost 8 bases to trimming and J lost 2 bases, with 15 bases between them. The CDR3 length is 15 residues. CDR1 and CDR2 (germline): SEHNR, FQNEAQ (reference sequence).

A note on this clone: A read error is possible here, since a much larger clone lies one base away. The sample carries other DNA sequences with the same CDR3. V is TRBV15 and J is TRBJ2-7; 9 nucleotides line up with TRBD1. CDR3 size: 15 residues. Germline assignment: CDR1 LNHNV and CDR2 YYDKDF (reference sequence). CDR3 bases: TGTGCCACCAGCAGCCCGGGACAGGGACATAACGAGCAATACTTC. Its translation: CATSSPGQGHNEQYF.

V is TRBV7-2 and J is TRBJ1-5, with D perhaps TRBD1 (6 bases). Deletions cut 0 bases from V and 4 bases from J, with 13 bases between. The CDR3 extends over 16 amino acids. The germline CDR1 and CDR2 sequences are SGHTA and FQGNSA. Here the CDR3 reads CASSLASQGRNQPQHF. In DNA form, the CDR3 reads TGTGCCAGCAGCTTAGCGTCGCAGGGGAGAAATCAGCCCCAGCATTTT.

In this sample, this clone turned up a few times. The rearrangement links TRBV11-2 to TRBJ2-1; TRBD2 matches 8 bases. This CDR3 contains 16 residues. Germline lookup yields CDR1 SGHAT and CDR2 FQNNGV. V shed 5 bases and J 0 bases; nucleotides not matched to a gene: 6. The CDR3 nucleotides are TGTGCCAGCAGCGGTCTGAGCGGGAGCTCCTACAATGAGCAGTTCTTC. Translation: CASSGLSGSSYNEQFF. Full variable domain (remainder filled in from reference TRBV11-2 and TRBJ2-1): EAGVAQSPRYKIIEKRQSVAFWCNPISGHATLYWYQQILGQGPKLLIQFQNNGVVDDSQLPKDRFSAERLKGVDSTLKIQPAKLEDSAVYLCASSGLSGSSYNEQFFGPGTRLTVL.

The rearrangement links TRBV3-1 (or the pseudogene TRBV3-2) to TRBJ2-3, with a weak D call TRBD1 (5 bases). Germline assignment: CDR1 LGHDT and CDR2 YNNKEL (reference sequence). V shed 3 bases and J shed 8 bases, with 12 bases lying between them. The CDR3 is 13 residues long. CDR3 DNA: TGTGCCAGCAGCCAGGGGCAGTCGGGTACGCAGTATTTT. The encoded protein is CASSQGQSGTQYF.

The J gene is TRBJ2-7, the V gene TRBV5-1; the match to TRBD2 covers 13 bases. From germline, CDR1 is SGHRS and CDR2 YFSETQ. The ends lost 6 bases at V and 7 bases at J; junction bases unmatched: 10. The CDR3 totals 15 residues. The CDR3 loop is CASTRGGLAGDEQYF. Here the CDR3 DNA reads TGCGCCAGCACACGGGGCGGACTAGCGGGGGATGAGCAGTACTTC.